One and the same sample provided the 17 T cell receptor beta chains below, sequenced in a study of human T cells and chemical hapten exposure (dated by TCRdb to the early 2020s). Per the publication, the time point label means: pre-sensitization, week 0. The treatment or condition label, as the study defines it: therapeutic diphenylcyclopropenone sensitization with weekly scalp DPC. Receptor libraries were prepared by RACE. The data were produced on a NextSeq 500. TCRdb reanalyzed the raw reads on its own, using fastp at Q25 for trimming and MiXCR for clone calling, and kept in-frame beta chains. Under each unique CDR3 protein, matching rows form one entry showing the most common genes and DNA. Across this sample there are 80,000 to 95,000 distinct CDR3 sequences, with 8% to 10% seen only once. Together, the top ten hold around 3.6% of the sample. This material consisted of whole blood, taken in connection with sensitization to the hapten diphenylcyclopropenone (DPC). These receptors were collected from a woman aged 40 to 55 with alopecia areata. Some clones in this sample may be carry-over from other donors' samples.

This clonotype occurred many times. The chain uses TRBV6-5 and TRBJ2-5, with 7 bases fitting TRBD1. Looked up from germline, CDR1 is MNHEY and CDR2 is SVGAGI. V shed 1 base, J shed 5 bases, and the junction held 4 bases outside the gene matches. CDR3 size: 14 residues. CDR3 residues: CASSYLQGQETQYF. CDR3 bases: TGTGCCAGCAGTTACTTACAGGGGCAGGAGACCCAGTACTTC.

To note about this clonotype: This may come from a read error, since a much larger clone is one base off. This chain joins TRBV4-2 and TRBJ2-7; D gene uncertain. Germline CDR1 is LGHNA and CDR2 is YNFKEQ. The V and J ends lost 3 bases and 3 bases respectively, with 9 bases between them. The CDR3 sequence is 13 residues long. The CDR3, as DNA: TGTGCCAGCAGCCAGACGGTTAGCTACGAGCAGTACTTC. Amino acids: CASSQTVSYEQYF.

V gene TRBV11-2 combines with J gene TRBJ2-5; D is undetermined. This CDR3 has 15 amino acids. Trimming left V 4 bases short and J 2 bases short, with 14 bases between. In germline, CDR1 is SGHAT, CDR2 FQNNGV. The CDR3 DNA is TGTGCCAGCAGCTCCCTATTAGGAGTTCAAGAGACCCAGTACTTC. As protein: CASSSLLGVQETQYF.

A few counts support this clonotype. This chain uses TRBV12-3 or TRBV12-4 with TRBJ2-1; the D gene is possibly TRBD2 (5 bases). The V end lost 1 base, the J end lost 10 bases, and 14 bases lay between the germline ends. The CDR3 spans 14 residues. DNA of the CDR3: TGTGCCAGCAGTTTAGGCTTTCGGATAGCGGAGCAGTTCTTC. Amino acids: CASSLGFRIAEQFF.

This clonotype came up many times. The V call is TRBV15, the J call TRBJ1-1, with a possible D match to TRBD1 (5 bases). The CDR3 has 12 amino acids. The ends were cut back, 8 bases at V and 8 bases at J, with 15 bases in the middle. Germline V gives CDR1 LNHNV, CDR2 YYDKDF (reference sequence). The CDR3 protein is CATVGPRGEAFF. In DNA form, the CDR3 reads TGTGCCACCGTGGGGCCTAGAGGAGAAGCTTTCTTT.

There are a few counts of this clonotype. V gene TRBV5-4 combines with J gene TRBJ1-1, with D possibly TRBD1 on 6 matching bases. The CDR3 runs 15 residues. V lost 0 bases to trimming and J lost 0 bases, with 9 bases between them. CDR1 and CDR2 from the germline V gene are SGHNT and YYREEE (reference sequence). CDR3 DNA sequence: TGTGCCAGCAGCTTGGTACAGGGTTTGAACACTGAAGCTTTCTTT. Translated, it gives CASSLVQGLNTEAFF.

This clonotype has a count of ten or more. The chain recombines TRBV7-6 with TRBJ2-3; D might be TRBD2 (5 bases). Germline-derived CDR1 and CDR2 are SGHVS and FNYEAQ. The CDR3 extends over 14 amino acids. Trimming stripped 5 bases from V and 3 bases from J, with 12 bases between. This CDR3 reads CASSQEATTDTQYF. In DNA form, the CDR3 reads TGTGCCAGCAGCCAGGAGGCTACAACAGATACGCAGTATTTT.

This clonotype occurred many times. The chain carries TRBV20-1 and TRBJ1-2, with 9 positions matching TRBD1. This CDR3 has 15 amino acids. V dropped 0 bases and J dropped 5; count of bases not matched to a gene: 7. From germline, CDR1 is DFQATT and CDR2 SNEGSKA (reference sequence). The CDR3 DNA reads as TGCAGTGCTAGAGATCAAGGACAGGGGATTTATGGCTACACCTTC. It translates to CSARDQGQGIYGYTF.

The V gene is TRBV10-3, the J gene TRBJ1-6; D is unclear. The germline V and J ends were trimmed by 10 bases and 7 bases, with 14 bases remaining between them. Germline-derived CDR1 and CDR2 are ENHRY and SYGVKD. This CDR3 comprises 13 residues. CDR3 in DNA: TGTGCCACCATGAACAGCGAGAATTCACCCCTCCACTTT. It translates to CATMNSENSPLHF.

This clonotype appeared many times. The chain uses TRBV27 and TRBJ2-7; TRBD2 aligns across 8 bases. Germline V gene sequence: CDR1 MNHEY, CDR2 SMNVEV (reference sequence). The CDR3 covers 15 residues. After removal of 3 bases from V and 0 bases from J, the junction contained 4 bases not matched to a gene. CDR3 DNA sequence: TGTGCCAGCAGTTTCGGCGGGGGGAGCTCCTACGAGCAGTACTTC. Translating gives CASSFGGGSSYEQYF.

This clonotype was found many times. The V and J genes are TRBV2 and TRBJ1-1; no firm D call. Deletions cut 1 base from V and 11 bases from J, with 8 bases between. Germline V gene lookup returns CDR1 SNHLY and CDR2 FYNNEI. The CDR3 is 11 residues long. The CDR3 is CASSEGIGAFF. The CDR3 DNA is TGTGCCAGCAGTGAAGGGATCGGGGCTTTCTTT.

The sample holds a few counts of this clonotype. The CDR3 region has the DNA TGTGCCAGCAGTCCCTCGGACGGAGGAATCTATGGCTACACCTTC. Protein product: CASSPSDGGIYGYTF. J is TRBJ1-2 and V is TRBV6-6; no definite D call. Germline V lookup: CDR1 MNHNY, CDR2 SVGAGI (reference sequence). The CDR3 consists of 15 residues. The V and J ends lost 5 bases and 4 bases respectively, with 17 bases between them.

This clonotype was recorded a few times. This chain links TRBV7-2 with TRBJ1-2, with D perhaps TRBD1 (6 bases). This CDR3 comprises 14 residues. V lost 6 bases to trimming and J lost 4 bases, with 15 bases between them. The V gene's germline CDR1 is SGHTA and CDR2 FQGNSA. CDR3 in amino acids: CASRMTGAAYGYTF. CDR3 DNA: TGTGCCAGCAGAATGACAGGTGCCGCCTATGGCTACACCTTC.

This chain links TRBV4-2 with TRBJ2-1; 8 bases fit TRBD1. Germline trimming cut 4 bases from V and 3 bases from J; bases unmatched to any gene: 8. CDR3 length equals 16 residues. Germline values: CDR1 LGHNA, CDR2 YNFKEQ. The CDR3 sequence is CASSLTGTGDYNEQFF. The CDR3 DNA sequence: TGTGCCAGCAGCCTCACCGGGACAGGAGACTACAATGAGCAGTTCTTC.

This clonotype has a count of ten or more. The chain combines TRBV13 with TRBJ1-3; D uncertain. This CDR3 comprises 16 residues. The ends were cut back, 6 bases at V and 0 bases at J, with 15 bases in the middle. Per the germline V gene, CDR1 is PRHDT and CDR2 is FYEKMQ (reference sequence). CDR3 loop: CASSRRRTRSGNTIYF. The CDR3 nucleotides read TGTGCCAGCAGTCGTCGGAGGACCCGCTCTGGAAACACCATATATTTT.

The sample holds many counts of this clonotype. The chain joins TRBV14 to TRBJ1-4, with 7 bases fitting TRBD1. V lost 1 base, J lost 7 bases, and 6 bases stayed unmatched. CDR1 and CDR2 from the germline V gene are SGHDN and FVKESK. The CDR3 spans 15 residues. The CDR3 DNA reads TGTGCCAGCAGCCAAGCTGAGGGGGCCGGTGAAAAACTGTTTTTT. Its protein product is CASSQAEGAGEKLFF.

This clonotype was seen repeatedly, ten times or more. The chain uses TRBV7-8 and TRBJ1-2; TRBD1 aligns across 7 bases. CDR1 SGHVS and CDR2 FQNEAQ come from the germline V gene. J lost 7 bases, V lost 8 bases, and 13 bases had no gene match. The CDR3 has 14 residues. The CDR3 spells CASGAGTEAGGYTF. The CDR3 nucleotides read TGTGCCAGCGGCGCCGGGACAGAGGCAGGTGGCTACACCTTC.